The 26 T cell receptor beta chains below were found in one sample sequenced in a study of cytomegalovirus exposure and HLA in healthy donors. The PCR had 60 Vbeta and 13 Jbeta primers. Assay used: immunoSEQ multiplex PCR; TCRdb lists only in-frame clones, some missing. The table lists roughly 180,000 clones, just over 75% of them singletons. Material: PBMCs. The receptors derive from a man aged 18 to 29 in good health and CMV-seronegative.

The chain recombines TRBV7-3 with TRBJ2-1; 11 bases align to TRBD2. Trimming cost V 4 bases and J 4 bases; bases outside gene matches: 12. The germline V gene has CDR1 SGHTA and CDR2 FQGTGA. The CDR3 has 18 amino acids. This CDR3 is CASSSKTPGTSGYNEQFF. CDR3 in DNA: TGTGCCAGCAGCTCAAAAACCCCCGGGACTAGCGGATACAATGAGCAGTTCTTC.

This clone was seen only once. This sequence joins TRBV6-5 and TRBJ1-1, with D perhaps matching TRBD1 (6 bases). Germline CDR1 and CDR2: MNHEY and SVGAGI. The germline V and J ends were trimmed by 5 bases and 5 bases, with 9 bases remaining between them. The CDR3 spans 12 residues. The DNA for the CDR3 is TGTGCCAGCAGTCAGACAGGTACTGAAGCTTTCTTT. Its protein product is CASSQTGTEAFF.

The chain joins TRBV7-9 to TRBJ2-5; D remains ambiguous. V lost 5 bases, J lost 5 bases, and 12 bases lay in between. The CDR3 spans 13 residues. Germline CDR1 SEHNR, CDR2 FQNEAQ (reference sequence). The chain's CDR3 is CASSAQRAETQYF. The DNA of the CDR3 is TGTGCCAGCAGCGCCCAGAGAGCGGAGACCCAGTACTTC.

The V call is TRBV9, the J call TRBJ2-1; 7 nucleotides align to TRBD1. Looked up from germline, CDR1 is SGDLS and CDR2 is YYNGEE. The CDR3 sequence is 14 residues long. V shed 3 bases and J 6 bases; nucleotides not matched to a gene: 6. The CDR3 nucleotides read TGTGCCAGCAGCGCCCGAGGGGACAGCAATGAGCAGTTCTTC. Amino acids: CASSARGDSNEQFF.

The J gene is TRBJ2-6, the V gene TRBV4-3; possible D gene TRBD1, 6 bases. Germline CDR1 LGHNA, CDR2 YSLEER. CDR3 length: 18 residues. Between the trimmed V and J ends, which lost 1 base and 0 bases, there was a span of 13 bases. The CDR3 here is CASSQGDTLHSGANVLTF. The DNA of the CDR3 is TGCGCCAGCAGCCAAGGGGACACCTTACACTCTGGGGCCAACGTCCTGACTTTC.

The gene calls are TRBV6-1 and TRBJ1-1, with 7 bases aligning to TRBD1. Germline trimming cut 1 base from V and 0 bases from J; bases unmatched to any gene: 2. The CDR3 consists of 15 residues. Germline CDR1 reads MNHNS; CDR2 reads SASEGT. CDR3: CASSEGTGLNTEAFF. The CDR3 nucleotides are TGTGCCAGCAGTGAAGGGACAGGTTTGAACACTGAAGCTTTCTTT.

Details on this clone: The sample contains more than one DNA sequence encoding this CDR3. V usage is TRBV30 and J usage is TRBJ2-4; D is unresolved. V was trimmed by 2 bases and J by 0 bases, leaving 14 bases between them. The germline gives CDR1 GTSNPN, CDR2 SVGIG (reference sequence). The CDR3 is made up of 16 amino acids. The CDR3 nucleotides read TGTGCCTGGAGTCCTAGGCTAGATCTAGCCAAAAACATTCAGTACTTC. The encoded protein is CAWSPRLDLAKNIQYF. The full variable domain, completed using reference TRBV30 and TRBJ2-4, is SQTIHQWPATLVQPVGSPLSLECTVEGTSNPNLYWYRQAAGRGLQLLFYSVGIGQISSEVPQNLSASRPQDRQFILSSKKLLLSDSGFYLCAWSPRLDLAKNIQYFGAGTRLSVL.

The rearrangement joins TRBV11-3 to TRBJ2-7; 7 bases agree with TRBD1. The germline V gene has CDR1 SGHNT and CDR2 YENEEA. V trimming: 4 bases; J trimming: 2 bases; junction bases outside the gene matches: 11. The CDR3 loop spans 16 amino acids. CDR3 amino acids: CASSSTGLGLTYEQYF. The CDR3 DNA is TGTGCCAGCAGCTCGACAGGGTTGGGGCTTACCTACGAGCAGTACTTC. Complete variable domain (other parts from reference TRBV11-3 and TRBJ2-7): EAGVVQSPRYKIIEKKQPVAFWCNPISGHNTLYWYLQNLGQGPELLIRYENEEAVDDSQLPKDRFSAERLKGVDSTLKIQPAELGDSAVYLCASSSTGLGLTYEQYFGPGTRLTVT.

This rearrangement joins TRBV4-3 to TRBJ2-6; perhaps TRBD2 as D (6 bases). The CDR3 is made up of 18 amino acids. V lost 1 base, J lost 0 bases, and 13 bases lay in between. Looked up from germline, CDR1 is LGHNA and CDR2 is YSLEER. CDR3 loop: CASSQVRRGNSGANVLTF. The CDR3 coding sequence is TGCGCCAGCAGCCAAGTTCGTCGCGGGAACTCTGGGGCCAACGTCCTGACTTTC.

CDR3 sequence (DNA): TGTGCCAGTAACCCCAGGGCGGGAGACCCCTACAATGAGCAGTTCTTC. Residues: CASNPRAGDPYNEQFF. V gene TRBV19 combines with J gene TRBJ2-1, with 7 positions matching TRBD2. The ends lost 7 bases at V and 2 bases at J; junction bases unmatched: 11. The CDR3 totals 16 residues. CDR1 and CDR2 from the germline V gene are LNHDA and SQIVND (reference sequence).

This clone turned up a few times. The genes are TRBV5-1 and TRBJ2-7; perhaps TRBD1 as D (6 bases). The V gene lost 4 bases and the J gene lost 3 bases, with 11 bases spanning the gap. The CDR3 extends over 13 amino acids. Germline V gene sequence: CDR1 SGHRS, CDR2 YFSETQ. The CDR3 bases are TGCGCCAGCAGCCTTCTGGACAGCTACGAGCAGTACTTC. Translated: CASSLLDSYEQYF.

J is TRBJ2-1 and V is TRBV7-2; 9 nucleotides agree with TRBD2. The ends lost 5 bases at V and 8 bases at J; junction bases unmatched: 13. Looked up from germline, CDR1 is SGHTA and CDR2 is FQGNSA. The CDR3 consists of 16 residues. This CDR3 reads CASSPTGTSRSHEQFF. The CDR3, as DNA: TGTGCCAGCAGCCCCACCGGGACTAGCCGTTCCCATGAGCAGTTCTTC. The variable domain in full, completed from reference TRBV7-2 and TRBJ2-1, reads GAGVSQSPSNKVTEKGKDVELRCDPISGHTALYWYRQSLGQGLEFLIYFQGNSAPDKSGLPSDRFSAERTGGSVSTLTIQRTQQEDSAVYLCASSPTGTSRSHEQFFGPGTRLTVL.

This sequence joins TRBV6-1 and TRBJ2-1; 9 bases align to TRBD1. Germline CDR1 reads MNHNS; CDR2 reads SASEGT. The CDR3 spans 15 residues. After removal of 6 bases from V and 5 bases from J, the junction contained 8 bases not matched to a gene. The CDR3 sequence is CASRTGGSGDNEQFF. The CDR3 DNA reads TGTGCCAGCAGAACAGGGGGCTCGGGGGACAATGAGCAGTTCTTC.

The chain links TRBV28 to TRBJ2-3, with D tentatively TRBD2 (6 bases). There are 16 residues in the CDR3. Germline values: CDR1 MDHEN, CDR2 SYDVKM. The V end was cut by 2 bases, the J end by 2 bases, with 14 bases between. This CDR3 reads CASSLGVLAHTDTQYF. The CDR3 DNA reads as TGTGCCAGCAGTTTAGGGGTACTAGCACACACAGATACGCAGTATTTT. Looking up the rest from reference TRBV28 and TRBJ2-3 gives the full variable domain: DVKVTQSSRYLVKRTGEKVFLECVQDMDHENMFWYRQDPGLGLRLIYFSYDVKMKEKGDIPEGYSVSREKKERFSLILESASTNQTSMYLCASSLGVLAHTDTQYFGPGTRLTVL.

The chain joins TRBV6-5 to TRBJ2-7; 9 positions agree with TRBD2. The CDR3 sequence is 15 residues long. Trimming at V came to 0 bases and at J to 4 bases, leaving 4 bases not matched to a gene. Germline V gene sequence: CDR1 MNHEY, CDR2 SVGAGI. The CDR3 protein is CASSYSGTSWYEQYF. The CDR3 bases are TGTGCCAGCAGTTACTCCGGGACTAGCTGGTACGAGCAGTACTTC.

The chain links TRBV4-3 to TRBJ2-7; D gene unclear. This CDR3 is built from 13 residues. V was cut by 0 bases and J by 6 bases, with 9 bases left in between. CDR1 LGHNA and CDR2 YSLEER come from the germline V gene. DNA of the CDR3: TGCGCCAGCAGCCAAGACCCAGGTGGCGAGCAGTACTTC. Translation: CASSQDPGGEQYF.

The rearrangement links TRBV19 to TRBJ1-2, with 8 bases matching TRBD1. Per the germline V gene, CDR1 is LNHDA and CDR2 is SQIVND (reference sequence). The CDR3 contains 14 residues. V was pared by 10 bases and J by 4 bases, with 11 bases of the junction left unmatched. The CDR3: CATKPGQGFYGYTF. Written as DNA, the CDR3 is TGTGCCACTAAACCAGGACAGGGCTTCTATGGCTACACCTTC.

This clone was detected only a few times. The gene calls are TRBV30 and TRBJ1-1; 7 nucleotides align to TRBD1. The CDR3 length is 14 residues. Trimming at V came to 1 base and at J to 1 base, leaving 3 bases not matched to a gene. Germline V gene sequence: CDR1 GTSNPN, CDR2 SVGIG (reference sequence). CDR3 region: CAWSDWTGNTEAFF. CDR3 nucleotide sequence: TGTGCCTGGAGTGATTGGACAGGGAACACTGAAGCTTTCTTT.

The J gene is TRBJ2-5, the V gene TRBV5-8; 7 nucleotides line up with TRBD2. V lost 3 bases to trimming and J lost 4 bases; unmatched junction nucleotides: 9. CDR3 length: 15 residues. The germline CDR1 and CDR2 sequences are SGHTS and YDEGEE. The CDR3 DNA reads TGTGCCAGCAGCTCCCGGTCGGGGGGACCAGAGACCCAGTACTTC. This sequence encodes CASSSRSGGPETQYF.

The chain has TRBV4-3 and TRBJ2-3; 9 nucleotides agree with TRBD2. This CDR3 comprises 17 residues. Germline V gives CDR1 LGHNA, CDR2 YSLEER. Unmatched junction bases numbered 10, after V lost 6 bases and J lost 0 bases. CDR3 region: CASSHQAGLASTDTQYF. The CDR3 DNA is TGCGCCAGCAGTCATCAGGCGGGACTAGCAAGCACAGATACGCAGTATTTT.

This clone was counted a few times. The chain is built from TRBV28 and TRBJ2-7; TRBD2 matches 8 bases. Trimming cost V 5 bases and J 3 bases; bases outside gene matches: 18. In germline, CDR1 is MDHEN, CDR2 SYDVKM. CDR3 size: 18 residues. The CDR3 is CASSPGLVSVSPLYEQYF. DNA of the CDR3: TGTGCCAGCAGTCCGGGACTAGTCTCAGTTTCTCCCCTCTACGAGCAGTACTTC.

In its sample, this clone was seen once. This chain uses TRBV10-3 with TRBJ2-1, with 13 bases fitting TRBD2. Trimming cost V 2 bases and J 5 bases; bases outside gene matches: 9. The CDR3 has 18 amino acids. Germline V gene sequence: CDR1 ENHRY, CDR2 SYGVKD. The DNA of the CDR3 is TGTGCCATCAGTGAGCCTTGGACTAGCGGGAGAGAGAACAATGAGCAGTTCTTC. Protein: CAISEPWTSGRENNEQFF.

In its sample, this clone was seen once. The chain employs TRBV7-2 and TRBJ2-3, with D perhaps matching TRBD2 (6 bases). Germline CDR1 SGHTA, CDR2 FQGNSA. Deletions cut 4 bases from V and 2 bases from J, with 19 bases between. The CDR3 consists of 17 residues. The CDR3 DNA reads TGTGCCAGCAGCTCATCGGGCAGCGGGTTGAACACAGATACGCAGTATTTT. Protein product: CASSSSGSGLNTDTQYF.

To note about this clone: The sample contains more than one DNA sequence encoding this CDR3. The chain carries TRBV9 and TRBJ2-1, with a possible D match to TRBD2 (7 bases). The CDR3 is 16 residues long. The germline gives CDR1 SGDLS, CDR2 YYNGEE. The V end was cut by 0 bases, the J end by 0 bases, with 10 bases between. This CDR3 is CASSVEGGSSYNEQFF. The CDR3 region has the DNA TGTGCCAGCAGCGTAGAGGGGGGGAGCTCCTACAATGAGCAGTTCTTC.

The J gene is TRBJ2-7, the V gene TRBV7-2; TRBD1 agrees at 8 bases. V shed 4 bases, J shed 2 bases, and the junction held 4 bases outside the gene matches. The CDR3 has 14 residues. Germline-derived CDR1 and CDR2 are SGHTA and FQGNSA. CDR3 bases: TGTGCCAGCAGCTCCCCGGGACAGGCCTACGAGCAGTACTTC. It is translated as CASSSPGQAYEQYF.

The CDR3 here is CASSLSSGSSYNEQFF. CDR3 DNA: TGTGCCAGCAGCCTGTCTAGCGGAAGCTCCTACAATGAGCAGTTCTTC. The chain couples TRBV2 to TRBJ2-1; 7 positions match TRBD2. The length of the CDR3 is 16 residues. CDR1 and CDR2 (germline): SNHLY, FYNNEI. J gave up 0 bases and V 6 bases, and 8 bases lay outside the gene matches.